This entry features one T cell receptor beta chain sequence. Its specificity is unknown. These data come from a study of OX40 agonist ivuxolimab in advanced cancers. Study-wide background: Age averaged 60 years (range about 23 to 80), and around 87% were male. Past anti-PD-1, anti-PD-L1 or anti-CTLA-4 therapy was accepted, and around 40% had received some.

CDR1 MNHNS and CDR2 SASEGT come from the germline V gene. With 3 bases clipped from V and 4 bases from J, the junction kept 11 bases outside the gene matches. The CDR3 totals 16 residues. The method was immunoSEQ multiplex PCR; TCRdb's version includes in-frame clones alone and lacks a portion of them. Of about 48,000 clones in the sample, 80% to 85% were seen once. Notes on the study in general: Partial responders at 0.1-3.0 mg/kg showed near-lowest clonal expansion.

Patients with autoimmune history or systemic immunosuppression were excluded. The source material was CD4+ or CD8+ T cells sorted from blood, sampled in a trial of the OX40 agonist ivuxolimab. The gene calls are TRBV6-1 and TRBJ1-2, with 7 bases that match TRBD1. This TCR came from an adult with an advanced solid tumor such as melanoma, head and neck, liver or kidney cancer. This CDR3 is CASSEGLGTAVYGYTF. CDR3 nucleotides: TGTGCCAGCAGTGAGGGCCTTGGGACAGCCGTCTATGGCTACACCTTC.